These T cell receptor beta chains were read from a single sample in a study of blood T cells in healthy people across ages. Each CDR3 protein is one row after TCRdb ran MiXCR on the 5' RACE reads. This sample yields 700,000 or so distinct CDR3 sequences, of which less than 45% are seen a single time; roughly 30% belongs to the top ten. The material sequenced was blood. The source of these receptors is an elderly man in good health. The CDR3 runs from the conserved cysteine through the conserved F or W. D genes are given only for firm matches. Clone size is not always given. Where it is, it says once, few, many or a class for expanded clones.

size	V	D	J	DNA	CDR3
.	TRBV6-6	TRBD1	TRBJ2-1	TGTGCCAGCAGTTACGGGACAGGGGTTGATGAGCAGTTCTTC	CASSYGTGVDEQFF
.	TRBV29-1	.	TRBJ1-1	TGCAGCGTTGTAGCTAATTCTGGACGTGAAGCTTTCTTT	CSVVANSGREAFF
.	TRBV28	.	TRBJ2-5	TGTGCCAGCAGCCCCATCGAGGGGCTGAGGGAGCAGTACTTC	CASSPIEGLREQYF
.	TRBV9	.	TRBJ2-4	TGTGCCAGCAGCGTAGGCGGTTTAGCCAAAAACATTCAGTACTTC	CASSVGGLAKNIQYF
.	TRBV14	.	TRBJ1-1	TGTGCCAGCAGCCGCTTACAAAGGGCTGAAGCTTTCTTT	CASSRLQRAEAFF
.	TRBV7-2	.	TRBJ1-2	TGTGCCAGCAGCGTCGGAGGGTCGTATGGCTACACCTTC	CASSVGGSYGYTF
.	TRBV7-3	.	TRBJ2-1	TGTGCCAGCAGCTTAAGGTGGAGGAGCGCCTCCTACAATGAGCAGTTCTTC	CASSLRWRSASYNEQFF
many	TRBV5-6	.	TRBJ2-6	TGTGCCAGCAGCTTAGGACCCGCCAACGTCCTGACTTTC	CASSLGPANVLTF
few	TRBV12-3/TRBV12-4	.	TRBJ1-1	TGTGCCAGCAGTCCATTTAACACTGAAGCTTTCTTT	CASSPFNTEAFF
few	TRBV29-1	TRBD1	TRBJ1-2	TGCAGCGTTGAAGGCGGGACAGGGTTCTGTGGCTACACCTTC	CSVEGGTGFCGYTF
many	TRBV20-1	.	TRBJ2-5	TGCAGTGCCGACGAAGATCCCCAGTACTTC	CSADEDPQYF
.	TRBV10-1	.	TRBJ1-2	TGCGCCAGCAGTGAAAAGAGGGGATCTAACTATGGCTACACCTTC	CASSEKRGSNYGYTF
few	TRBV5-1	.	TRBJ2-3	TGCGCCAGCAGCTCGCGGTTCGCAGATACGCAGTATTTT	CASSSRFADTQYF
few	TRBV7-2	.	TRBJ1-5	TGTGCCAGCAGCTTAGCCAGCAGGGATCAGCCCCAGCATTTT	CASSLASRDQPQHF
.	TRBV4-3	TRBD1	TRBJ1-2	TGCGCCAGCAGCCAAGTCGGGATCGGGACAGGAGTGTTTGGCTACACCTTC	CASSQVGIGTGVFGYTF
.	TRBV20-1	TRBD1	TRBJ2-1	TGCAGTACTAGAGACCCCAGGGGGTCGGCCAACAATGAGCAGTTCTTC	CSTRDPRGSANNEQFF
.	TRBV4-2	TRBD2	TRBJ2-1	TGTGCCAGCAGCCAAGATGGGCCCGCCTGGGGGACTAGCGGGAGGGCCGAGTCCTACAATGAGCAGTTCTTC	CASSQDGPAWGTSGRAESYNEQFF